The clone carrying this T cell receptor beta chain was counted between two and nine times. Using its own MiXCR run on the RT-PCR reads, TCRdb lists one record per CDR3 protein. This sample has more than 550,000 distinct CDR3 sequences, with around 14% found just once. V lost 4 bases to trimming and J lost 4 bases; unmatched junction nucleotides: 7. The CDR3 totals 16 residues. CDR1 and CDR2 from the germline V gene are LGHNA and YNFKEQ. The chain recombines TRBV4-2 with TRBJ2-1, with 10 bases aligning to TRBD2. This clonotype was obtained from a female donor in good health, serving as a healthy control. The sequencing input was memory CD4+ T cells from blood. Here the CDR3 reads CASSPWTSGRYNEQFF. The CDR3 bases are TGTGCCAGCAGCCCATGGACTAGCGGACGATACAATGAGCAGTTCTTC.